These T cell receptor beta chains were read from a single sample in a study of blood T cell repertoires in COVID-19. Only in-frame clones appear in the TCRdb table, and some are missing; sequencing was by immunoSEQ multiplex PCR. The profile covers hundreds of thousands of clones, with about 90% appearing a single time and about 6.3% taken by the ten largest. Sequenced: peripheral blood. The receptors come from a woman aged 45-59 years with COVID-19, enrolled during active disease. The CDR3 runs from the conserved cysteine through the conserved F or W. D genes are given only for firm matches. A clone size is listed for some rows: how often the clone was seen (once, few, many), or a class if it is expanded.

>.|TRBD1|TRBV19|TRBJ2-7
CASRGTGNHEQYF
TGTGCCAGTAGAGGGACAGGCAACCACGAGCAGTACTTC
>few|.|TRBV5-1|TRBJ1-4
CASSLQATNEKLFF
TGCGCCAGCAGCTTACAGGCAACTAATGAAAAACTGTTTTTT
>.|.|TRBV7-2|TRBJ2-1
CASSLLLSGYLSYNEQFF
TGTGCCAGCAGCTTACTTTTGAGCGGGTACCTCTCCTACAATGAGCAGTTCTTC
>.|TRBD1|TRBV29-1|TRBJ2-2
CSGGTVNTGELFF
TGCAGCGGGGGGACAGTGAACACCGGGGAGCTGTTTTTT
>.|.|TRBV29-1|TRBJ2-3
CSVGAGITDTQYF
TGCAGCGTTGGGGCAGGAATTACAGATACGCAGTATTTT
>.|.|TRBV5-1|TRBJ1-2
CASTRASFEGGYTF
TGCGCCAGCACAAGGGCTTCCTTCGAGGGTGGCTACACCTTC
>.|.|TRBV19|TRBJ1-2
CASRRGGADYGYTF
TGTGCCAGTAGGAGAGGGGGGGCTGACTATGGCTACACCTTC
>.|TRBD2|TRBV5-4|TRBJ2-1
CASSLDRLAGGEQFF
TGTGCCAGCAGCTTGGACCGGCTAGCGGGGGGTGAGCAGTTCTTC
>.|.|TRBV5-8|TRBJ2-3
CASSLGQVLATDTQYF
TGTGCCAGCAGCTTGGGACAAGTTCTAGCGACAGATACGCAGTATTTT
>.|.|TRBV27|TRBJ2-7
CASSLSRGVAGRLYEQYF
TGTGCCAGCAGTTTATCCAGGGGGGTAGCGGGGAGGCTCTACGAGCAGTACTTC
>.|TRBD1|TRBV6-6|TRBJ2-7
CASTRTGTVYEQYF
TGTGCCAGCACTCGGACAGGGACGGTCTACGAGCAGTACTTC
>.|.|TRBV5-6|TRBJ1-5
CASSLRGVSYQPQHF
TGTGCCAGCAGCTTGCGGGGAGTTAGCTATCAGCCCCAGCATTTT
>.|.|TRBV18|TRBJ1-2
CASSPLRDLYGYTF
TGTGCCAGCTCACCACTGCGGGACCTCTATGGCTACACCTTC
>.|TRBD1|TRBV2|TRBJ1-2
CASSVQGDYGYTF
TGTGCCAGCAGTGTACAGGGGGACTATGGCTACACCTTC
>.|.|TRBV10-3|TRBJ1-5
CAISGYQGSGQPQHF
TGTGCCATCAGTGGTTACCAGGGTTCGGGTCAGCCCCAGCATTTT
>.|.|TRBV3-1/TRBV3-2|TRBJ2-7
CASSLTENEQYF
TGTGCCAGCAGCCTCACAGAGAACGAGCAGTACTTC
>.|.|TRBV7-9|TRBJ2-1
CASSLGGRGSEQFF
TGTGCCAGCAGCTTAGGAGGGAGGGGGAGTGAGCAGTTCTTC
>.|TRBD2|TRBV9|TRBJ2-5
CASSVHPAGEGETQYF
TGTGCCAGCAGCGTACACCCAGCGGGAGAAGGAGAGACCCAGTACTTC
>.|TRBD1|TRBV3-1/TRBV3-2|TRBJ2-4
CASSLRTGARAKNIQYF
TGTGCCAGCAGCCTACGGACAGGAGCGCGCGCCAAAAACATTCAGTACTTC
>.|.|TRBV3-1/TRBV3-2|TRBJ1-2
CASSQEQAYGYTF
TGTGCCAGCAGCCAAGAGCAGGCGTATGGCTACACCTTC
>.|.|TRBV2|TRBJ2-1
CASSNSHEQFF
TGTGCCAGCAGTAACAGCCATGAGCAGTTCTTC
>.|TRBD1|TRBV6-2/TRBV6-3|TRBJ1-1
CASSRTGGSEAFF
TGTGCCAGCAGCCGTACAGGGGGTTCTGAAGCTTTCTTT
>once|TRBD2|TRBV3-1/TRBV3-2|TRBJ2-2
CASSLTSGRSVGELFF
TGTGCCAGCAGCCTCACTAGCGGGAGGTCCGTCGGGGAGCTGTTTTTT
>.|.|TRBV5-4|TRBJ2-7
CASSPGLDYEQYF
TGTGCCAGCAGCCCCGGTTTAGACTACGAGCAGTACTTC
>.|.|TRBV28|TRBJ2-7
CASSPGTLDSYEQYF
TGTGCCAGCAGCCCCGGGACTCTCGATTCCTACGAGCAGTACTTC
>.|TRBD2|TRBV29-1|TRBJ2-1
CSGRTSGLGDNEQFF
TGCAGCGGACGGACTAGCGGGTTGGGGGACAATGAGCAGTTCTTC
>.|TRBD1|TRBV19|TRBJ2-3
CASSHDRASTDTQYF
TGTGCCAGTAGTCATGACAGGGCTAGCACAGATACGCAGTATTTT
>.|TRBD1|TRBV9|TRBJ2-3
CASSRTGWADTQYF
TGTGCCAGCAGCCGGACAGGGTGGGCAGATACGCAGTATTTT
>.|.|TRBV5-1|TRBJ2-7
CASNGGGALGEQYF
TGCGCCAGCAACGGTGGAGGGGCACTGGGCGAGCAGTACTTC
>.|TRBD2|TRBV18|TRBJ2-1
CASSFTLAEYNEQFF
TGTGCCAGCTCATTTACACTAGCGGAGTACAATGAGCAGTTCTTC
>.|TRBD1|TRBV3-1/TRBV3-2|TRBJ2-7
CASSQGPRDRDTSYEQYF
TGTGCCAGCAGCCAAGGCCCCCGGGACAGAGATACTTCCTACGAGCAGTACTTC
>.|.|TRBV5-5|TRBJ2-1
CASSSGGASASSYNEQFF
TGTGCCAGCAGCTCTGGAGGGGCTAGCGCGAGCTCCTACAATGAGCAGTTCTTC
>.|.|TRBV5-5|TRBJ1-3
CASSFAGAGNTIYF
TGTGCCAGCAGCTTTGCGGGGGCTGGAAACACCATATATTTT
>once|.|TRBV18|TRBJ1-5
CASSPAWLGGGSNQPQHF
TGTGCCAGCTCACCCGCGTGGTTGGGTGGAGGGAGCAATCAGCCCCAGCATTTT
>.|TRBD2|TRBV11-2|TRBJ2-1
CASSLSRLVAGGINEQFF
TGTGCCAGCAGCTTAAGTCGGTTGGTAGCGGGAGGGATAAATGAGCAGTTCTTC
>once|.|TRBV4-3|TRBJ2-7
CASSQEYAQATAYEQYF
TGCGCCAGCAGCCAAGAATACGCGCAGGCTACCGCCTACGAGCAGTACTTC
>.|.|TRBV21-1|TRBJ2-2
CASSKKVLAGANTGELFF
TGTGCCAGCAGCAAAAAAGTCTTAGCGGGAGCGAACACCGGGGAGCTGTTTTTT
>.|TRBD2|TRBV5-1|TRBJ2-7
CASSLEPISTSGYSYEQYF
TGCGCCAGCAGCTTAGAACCAATATCGACTAGCGGGTATTCCTACGAGCAGTACTTC
>.|TRBD1|TRBV6-5|TRBJ2-7
CASSRQGSPYEQYF
TGTGCCAGCAGTCGACAGGGGTCCCCCTACGAGCAGTACTTC
>.|TRBD2|TRBV9|TRBJ2-7
CASSVAGGTTYEQYF
TGTGCCAGCAGCGTGGCGGGAGGGACTACCTACGAGCAGTACTTC
>.|.|TRBV27|TRBJ2-5
CASRLAEITETQYF
TGTGCCAGCCGGCTGGCGGAAATTACCGAGACCCAGTACTTC
>.|.|TRBV6-5|TRBJ2-7
CASSSRARTYEQYF
TGTGCCAGCAGTTCTCGAGCGCGCACCTACGAGCAGTACTTC
>.|TRBD1|TRBV5-5|TRBJ1-1
CASRLRQGQNTEAFF
TGTGCCAGCAGGCTTAGACAGGGCCAGAACACTGAAGCTTTCTTT
>.|TRBD1|TRBV18|TRBJ1-1
CASSRGTAEAFF
TGTGCCAGCTCAAGGGGGACAGCTGAAGCTTTCTTT
>.|.|TRBV28|TRBJ2-2
CASVRAGKMVGGTGELFF
TGTGCCAGCGTCCGGGCAGGGAAGATGGTGGGGGGAACCGGGGAGCTGTTTTTT
>.|TRBD1|TRBV7-6|TRBJ2-7
CASSLDPGTGTGSEQYF
TGTGCCAGCAGCCTAGACCCTGGGACAGGAACAGGGTCCGAGCAGTACTTC
>.|.|TRBV4-1|TRBJ1-2
CASSQVASGRASGYTF
TGCGCCAGCAGCCAAGTTGCATCCGGGAGGGCCTCTGGCTACACCTTC
>.|.|TRBV29-1|TRBJ1-1
CSVVKQGGNTEAFF
TGCAGCGTTGTTAAGCAGGGAGGGAACACTGAAGCTTTCTTT
>.|TRBD2|TRBV4-1|TRBJ2-3
CASSHYLRASGRLDTQYF
TGCGCCAGCAGCCATTATCTCAGGGCTAGCGGGAGGCTAGATACGCAGTATTTT
>.|TRBD1|TRBV5-1|TRBJ2-3
CASSQTPTTGVGDTQYF
TGCGCCAGCAGCCAAACACCCACGACAGGGGTCGGAGATACGCAGTATTTT